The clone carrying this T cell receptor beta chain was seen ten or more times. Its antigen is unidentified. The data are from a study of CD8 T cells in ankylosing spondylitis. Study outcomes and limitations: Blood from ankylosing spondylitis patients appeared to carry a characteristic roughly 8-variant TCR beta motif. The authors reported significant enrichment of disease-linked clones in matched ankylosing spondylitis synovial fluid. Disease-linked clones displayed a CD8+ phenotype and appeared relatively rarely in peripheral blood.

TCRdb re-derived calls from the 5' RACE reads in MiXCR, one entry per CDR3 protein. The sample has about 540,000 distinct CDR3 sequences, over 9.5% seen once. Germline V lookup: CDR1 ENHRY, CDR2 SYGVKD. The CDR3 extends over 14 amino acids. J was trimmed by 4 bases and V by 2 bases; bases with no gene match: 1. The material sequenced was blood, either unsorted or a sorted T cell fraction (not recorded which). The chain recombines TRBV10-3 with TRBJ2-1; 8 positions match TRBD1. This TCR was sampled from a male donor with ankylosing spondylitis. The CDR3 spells CAISERDRYNEQFF. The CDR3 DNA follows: TGTGCCATCAGTGAGCGGGACAGGTACAATGAGCAGTTCTTC.